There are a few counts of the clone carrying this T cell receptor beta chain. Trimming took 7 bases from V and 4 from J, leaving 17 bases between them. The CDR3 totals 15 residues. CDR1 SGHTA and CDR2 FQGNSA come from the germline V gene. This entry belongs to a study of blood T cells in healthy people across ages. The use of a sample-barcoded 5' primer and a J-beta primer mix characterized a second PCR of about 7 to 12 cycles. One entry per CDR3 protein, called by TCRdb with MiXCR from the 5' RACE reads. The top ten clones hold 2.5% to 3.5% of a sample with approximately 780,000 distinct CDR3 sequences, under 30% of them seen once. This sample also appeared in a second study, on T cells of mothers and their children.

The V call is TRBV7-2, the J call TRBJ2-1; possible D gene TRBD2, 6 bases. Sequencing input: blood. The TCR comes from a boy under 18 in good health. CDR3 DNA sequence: TGTGCCAGCAACTTGGGGGTCGGGGGATACAATGAGCAGTTCTTC. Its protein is CASNLGVGGYNEQFF.